A single sample gave rise to the 30 T cell receptor beta chains below, sequenced in a study of blood T cell repertoires in COVID-19. Assay used: immunoSEQ multiplex PCR; TCRdb lists only in-frame clones, some missing. Of about 180,000 clones in the sample, roughly 77% were seen once. The sample comprised peripheral blood. The receptors originated from a woman aged 80 or older with COVID-19, enrolled during active disease.

The chain employs TRBV5-1 and TRBJ2-7; 14 bases agree with TRBD2. J was trimmed by 6 bases and V by 0 bases; bases with no gene match: 5. This CDR3 is 16 amino acids long. Looked up from germline, CDR1 is SGHRS and CDR2 is YFSETQ. The CDR3 bases are TGCGCCAGCAGCTTGGCTCCGGGACTAGCGGGGGCCGAGCAGTACTTC. This encodes CASSLAPGLAGAEQYF.

This clone was counted only a few times. The chain combines TRBV5-4 with TRBJ1-5, with unresolved D. The germline CDR1 and CDR2 sequences are SGHNT and YYREEE (reference sequence). Trimming removed 4 bases from V and 3 bases from J, with 8 bases in between. This CDR3 has 13 residues. CDR3 amino acids: CASSEGLNQPQHF. The DNA of the CDR3 is TGTGCCAGCAGCGAGGGCCTCAATCAGCCCCAGCATTTT.

The chain joins TRBV10-3 to TRBJ1-2; 9 nucleotides align to TRBD1. J gave up 6 bases and V 2 bases, and 7 bases lay outside the gene matches. This CDR3 contains 15 residues. In germline, CDR1 is ENHRY, CDR2 SYGVKD. The CDR3 protein is CAISEGDRERDGYTF. In nucleotides, the CDR3 is TGTGCCATCAGTGAGGGGGACAGGGAAAGGGATGGCTACACCTTC.

The sample holds one count of this clone. The rearrangement uses TRBV19 and TRBJ2-3; D possibly corresponds to TRBD1 (8 bases). The ends were cut back, 1 base at V and 3 bases at J, with 14 bases in the middle. This CDR3 is 16 amino acids long. Germline assignment: CDR1 LNHDA and CDR2 SQIVND (reference sequence). CDR3 in DNA: TGTGCCAGTAGTATAGGGGAGGGGACAGGAACAGATACGCAGTATTTT. It encodes CASSIGEGTGTDTQYF.

This clone was seen a few times. The chain couples TRBV14 to TRBJ1-1; D ambiguous. V lost 4 bases and J lost 4, with 10 bases in between. From germline, CDR1 is SGHDN and CDR2 FVKESK. The CDR3 covers 13 residues. In DNA, the CDR3 is TGTGCCAGCAGCCCCTATCGGAGCACTGAAGCTTTCTTT. Translating it yields CASSPYRSTEAFF.

This sequence joins TRBV18 and TRBJ1-6; 8 bases align to TRBD1. This CDR3 spans 15 amino acids. Germline V gives CDR1 KGHSH, CDR2 LQKENI. The J segment lost 7 bases and the V segment lost 6 bases, leaving 8 bases of the junction unmatched. The chain's CDR3 is CASSLTGEANSPLHF. The DNA for the CDR3 is TGTGCCAGCTCCCTGACAGGGGAGGCCAATTCACCCCTCCACTTT.

This clone occurred a few times. The CDR3 bases are TGTGCCAGCAGCCCGCGGGGGCTAACTGAAGCTTTCTTT. Encoded protein: CASSPRGLTEAFF. V usage is TRBV5-8 and J usage is TRBJ1-1, with D possibly matching TRBD1 (6 bases). The CDR3 covers 13 residues. V lost 4 bases and J lost 5, with 12 bases in between. The V gene's germline CDR1 is SGHTS and CDR2 YDEGEE.

V usage is TRBV7-9 and J usage is TRBJ1-5, with a possible D match to TRBD1 (5 bases). The CDR3 is 15 amino acids. The germline V and J ends were trimmed by 4 bases and 5 bases, with 15 bases remaining between them. Germline V gene sequence: CDR1 SEHNR, CDR2 FQNEAQ (reference sequence). This chain's CDR3 is CASSSRGLGDQPQHF. The CDR3 DNA reads as TGTGCCAGCAGCTCCCGTGGATTAGGGGATCAGCCCCAGCATTTT.

In its sample, this clone was seen a few times. The chain joins TRBV2 to TRBJ2-5; tentative D call: TRBD2 (5 bases). V was pared by 3 bases and J by 2 bases, with 7 bases between. The CDR3 runs to 13 residues. Germline V CDR1 and CDR2: SNHLY, FYNNEI. DNA of the CDR3: TGTGCCAGCAGTGATCGGACTCAAGAGACCCAGTACTTC. Its protein is CASSDRTQETQYF. Full variable domain (outside the CDR3, taken from reference TRBV2 and TRBJ2-5): EPEVTQTPSHQVTQMGQEVILRCVPISNHLYFYWYRQILGQKVEFLVSFYNNEISEKSEIFDDQFSVERPDGSNFTLKIRSTKLEDSAMYFCASSDRTQETQYFGPGTRLLVL.

The chain is built from TRBV6-6 and TRBJ2-7; tentatively, D is TRBD1 (7 bases). Germline loops: CDR1 MNHNY, CDR2 SVGAGI (reference sequence). The germline V and J ends were trimmed by 5 bases and 9 bases, with 20 bases remaining between them. The length of the CDR3 is 14 residues. The CDR3 sequence is CASSPTTQGGVQYF. DNA of the CDR3: TGTGCCAGCAGTCCTACCACCCAGGGGGGAGTGCAGTACTTC.

This clone was found a few times. CDR3: CASSSHPTSTGELFF. CDR3 coding DNA: TGCGCCAGCAGCTCTCACCCCACGAGTACCGGGGAGCTGTTTTTT. The chain has TRBV5-1 and TRBJ2-2; D is unresolved. This CDR3 comprises 15 residues. The germline gives CDR1 SGHRS, CDR2 YFSETQ. Trimming removed 3 bases at V and 5 bases at J, with 14 bases between.

This CDR3 reads CASSPRARTLEAFF. CDR3 DNA: TGTGCCAGCAGCCCGCGGGCCCGTACCCTTGAAGCTTTCTTT. The gene calls are TRBV21-1 and TRBJ1-1. TRBV21-1 is tagged as a pseudogene. The CDR3 is 14 amino acids.

The genes are TRBV9 and TRBJ2-1, with D maybe TRBD2 (7 bases). There are 16 residues in the CDR3. Between the trimmed V and J ends, which lost 0 bases and 4 bases, there was a span of 14 bases. Germline lookup yields CDR1 SGDLS and CDR2 YYNGEE. The chain's CDR3 is CASSVVGGPPYNEQFF. Here the CDR3 DNA reads TGTGCCAGCAGCGTAGTGGGGGGGCCCCCTTACAATGAGCAGTTCTTC. The entire variable domain, with the rest obtained from reference TRBV9 and TRBJ2-1, is as follows: DSGVTQTPKHLITATGQRVTLRCSPRSGDLSVYWYQQSLDQGLQFLIQYYNGEERAKGNILERFSAQQFPDLHSELNLSSLELGDSALYFCASSVVGGPPYNEQFFGPGTRLTVL.

The V call is TRBV27, the J call TRBJ2-7; 7 positions agree with TRBD1. The CDR3 has 15 residues. V lost 7 bases and J lost 3; bases outside the gene matches: 12. Germline V gene data show CDR1 as MNHEY and CDR2 as SMNVEV (reference sequence). CDR3 sequence: CASTPLGQANYEQYF. DNA of the CDR3: TGTGCCAGCACTCCCCTAGGACAGGCGAACTACGAGCAGTACTTC.

The J gene is TRBJ2-6, the V gene TRBV7-9; a weak D match, TRBD2 (7 bases). Germline CDR1 is SEHNR and CDR2 is FQNEAQ (reference sequence). The CDR3 consists of 15 residues. Trimming took off 5 bases at V and 4 bases at J, with 12 bases between the two ends. The CDR3 sequence: CASSAGAGGANVLTF. The CDR3 nucleotides are TGTGCCAGCAGCGCGGGGGCCGGGGGGGCCAACGTCCTGACTTTC.

The chain has TRBV6-5 and TRBJ2-1; D is uncertain. This CDR3 comprises 13 residues. Looked up from germline, CDR1 is MNHEY and CDR2 is SVGAGI. V dropped 1 base and J dropped 8 bases, with 9 bases sitting between them. The DNA of the CDR3 is TGTGCCAGCAGTTACTACGGGTGGCATGAGCAGTTCTTC. Its translation: CASSYYGWHEQFF.

The chain combines TRBV27 with TRBJ1-1, with D perhaps matching TRBD1 (6 bases). The CDR3 is made up of 12 amino acids. Germline V gives CDR1 MNHEY, CDR2 SMNVEV (reference sequence). V lost 0 bases and J lost 11, with 10 bases in between. DNA of the CDR3: TGTGCCAGCAGTTTATCTCGGGGGGCCGCTTTCTTT. This gives the protein CASSLSRGAAFF.

This clone has more than one count but fewer than ten. This chain uses TRBV28 with TRBJ1-2; D is possibly TRBD1 (6 bases). This CDR3 is built from 18 residues. Germline CDR1 MDHEN, CDR2 SYDVKM. With 5 bases removed from V and 3 bases from J, the gap between germline ends came to 25 bases. As DNA, the CDR3 is TGTGCCAGCAGTAGGGGGGACATTTGGGAGGGTTATGACTATGGCTACACCTTC. Protein: CASSRGDIWEGYDYGYTF.

In DNA, the CDR3 is TGTGCCAGCAGTCGGGACAGGGAAAACGTTTACGAGCAGTACTTC. Residues: CASSRDRENVYEQYF. The chain uses TRBV6-5 and TRBJ2-7; 9 positions agree with TRBD1. Unmatched junction bases numbered 9, after V lost 5 bases and J lost 4 bases. The CDR3 runs 15 residues. Germline lookup yields CDR1 MNHEY and CDR2 SVGAGI.

The CDR3 protein is CASSLGGSGATEAFF. The CDR3 nucleotides read TGTGCCAGCAGCTTGGGGGGGTCTGGCGCCACTGAAGCTTTCTTT. This rearrangement joins TRBV13 to TRBJ1-1; D perhaps matches TRBD1 (5 bases). The CDR3 is 15 amino acids. Germline loops: CDR1 PRHDT, CDR2 FYEKMQ (reference sequence). Trimming took off 3 bases at V and 4 bases at J, with 15 bases between the two ends.

The rearrangement links TRBV28 to TRBJ2-7; 8 nucleotides match TRBD2. Per germline, CDR1 MDHEN and CDR2 SYDVKM. J gave up 0 bases and V 2 bases, and 6 bases lay outside the gene matches. The CDR3 sequence is 16 residues long. The CDR3 region has the DNA TGTGCCAGCAGTTTAGGGAGCGGGAGCCTCTCCTACGAGCAGTACTTC. Translating gives CASSLGSGSLSYEQYF.

This clone was seen a single time. V gene TRBV6-6 combines with J gene TRBJ1-5; TRBD1 matches at 8 bases. The CDR3 has 16 amino acids. Germline V gene lookup returns CDR1 MNHNY and CDR2 SVGAGI (reference sequence). Losses at the gene ends were 0 bases for V and 6 bases for J; bases not matched to a gene: 7. In DNA, the CDR3 is TGTGCCAGCAGTTACTCGACAGGGGATCAGGGTCAGCCCCAGCATTTT. The encoded protein is CASSYSTGDQGQPQHF.

The chain links TRBV5-4 to TRBJ2-1; 11 positions agree with TRBD2. The V gene end was trimmed by 4 bases and the J gene end by 6 bases; junction bases not matched to a gene: 6. Germline CDR1 SGHNT, CDR2 YYREEE (reference sequence). This CDR3 contains 15 residues. This chain's CDR3 is CASSPGTSGFNEQFF. Written as DNA, the CDR3 is TGTGCCAGCAGCCCAGGGACTAGCGGTTTCAATGAGCAGTTCTTC.

V and J are TRBV15 and TRBJ2-5, with 8 bases fitting TRBD2. The CDR3 has 14 amino acids. Unmatched junction bases numbered 0, after V lost 1 base and J lost 2 bases. Germline values: CDR1 LNHNV, CDR2 YYDKDF (reference sequence). This chain's CDR3 is CATSRAGGQETQYF. DNA of the CDR3: TGTGCCACCAGCAGAGCGGGGGGGCAAGAGACCCAGTACTTC.

This clone was picked up one time. The rearrangement uses TRBV9 and TRBJ2-1, with a weak D call TRBD2 (7 bases). Trimming left V 0 bases short and J 7 bases short, with 14 bases between. This CDR3 is built from 15 residues. CDR1 is SGDLS, CDR2 YYNGEE, per germline. The DNA for the CDR3 is TGTGCCAGCAGCGTAGCGGGGGGCCCCCGGAATGAGCAGTTCTTC. Residues: CASSVAGGPRNEQFF.

The chain recombines TRBV4-3 with TRBJ2-5; D is possibly TRBD1 (6 bases). Germline assignment: CDR1 LGHNA and CDR2 YSLEER. The CDR3 sequence is 16 residues long. V lost 2 bases to trimming and J lost 0 bases, with 13 bases between them. The CDR3 DNA reads as TGCGCCAGCAGCCAAACAGGGAATCGAGACCAAGAGACCCAGTACTTC. Translation gives CASSQTGNRDQETQYF.

The chain has TRBV7-9 and TRBJ2-2; 8 bases are a match to TRBD2. Germline loops: CDR1 SEHNR, CDR2 FQNEAQ (reference sequence). This CDR3 comprises 15 residues. V was pared by 7 bases and J by 3 bases, with 7 bases of the junction left unmatched. CDR3 protein: CASNRAGGDTGELFF. In DNA form, the CDR3 reads TGTGCCAGCAATAGGGCCGGGGGGGACACCGGGGAGCTGTTTTTT.

The chain carries TRBV7-2 and TRBJ1-1; D call uncertain. Trimming took 5 bases from V and 0 from J, leaving 16 bases between them. There are 16 residues in the CDR3. Germline V gene data show CDR1 as SGHTA and CDR2 as FQGNSA. This CDR3 reads CASSAISSAVNTEAFF. The DNA for the CDR3 is TGTGCCAGCAGCGCTATCTCGTCGGCGGTGAACACTGAAGCTTTCTTT.

The rearrangement uses TRBV7-2 and TRBJ2-3, with D perhaps TRBD2 (6 bases). CDR1 is SGHTA, CDR2 FQGNSA, per germline. V was cut by 1 base and J by 6 bases, with 14 bases left in between. The CDR3 has 15 amino acids. For the CDR3, the DNA is TGTGCCAGCAGCTTAGGGATCTCCCGGGGGGATACGCAGTATTTT. Amino acids: CASSLGISRGDTQYF.

This rearrangement joins TRBV3-1 (or the pseudogene TRBV3-2) to TRBJ1-2, with 7 bases lining up with TRBD1. Germline V lookup: CDR1 LGHDT, CDR2 YNNKEL (reference sequence). Losses at the gene ends were 0 bases for V and 4 bases for J; bases not matched to a gene: 2. This CDR3 contains 14 residues. The CDR3 loop reads CASSQDDRVYGYTF. CDR3 in DNA: TGTGCCAGCAGCCAAGATGACAGGGTCTATGGCTACACCTTC.